Below are 28 T cell receptor beta chains sequenced from a single sample in a study of T cell responses to AZD1222 COVID-19 vaccine. The assay was immunoSEQ multiplex PCR, and TCRdb's table has in-frame clones only and misses some. The sample records more than 85,000 clones, roughly nine tenths being singletons. The sequenced sample was peripheral blood, obtained on day 0 of AZD1222 vaccination. The receptors were sampled from an adult in good health.

The CDR3 DNA sequence: TGCGCCAGCAGCTTGCACAGAGACACTGAAGCTTTCTTT. Translation gives CASSLHRDTEAFF. This chain connects TRBV5-1 to TRBJ1-1; D is unclear. This CDR3 region has 13 residues. Germline CDR1 SGHRS, CDR2 YFSETQ. Trimming cost V 1 base and J 3 bases, with 7 bases left between them.

This chain joins TRBV7-9 and TRBJ2-5, with 12 bases matching TRBD1. With V trimmed by 6 bases and J by 3 bases, 8 bases remained unmatched. The CDR3 sequence is 16 residues long. Germline CDR1 is SEHNR and CDR2 is FQNEAQ (reference sequence). The CDR3 sequence is CASSTAGTGGEETQYF. CDR3 DNA sequence: TGTGCCAGCAGTACTGCCGGGACAGGGGGCGAAGAGACCCAGTACTTC.

This chain uses TRBV23-1 with TRBJ2-5; 7 nucleotides match TRBD1. TRBV23-1 is assigned to the ORF class and has an uncertain function. V trimming: 8 bases; J trimming: 2 bases; junction bases outside the gene matches: 5. This CDR3 has 13 residues. This CDR3 is CASWTGVQETQYF. DNA of the CDR3: TGCGCCAGCTGGACAGGAGTTCAAGAGACCCAGTACTTC.

The chain joins TRBV19 to TRBJ1-1; 7 bases align to TRBD1. CDR1 and CDR2 from the germline V gene are LNHDA and SQIVND (reference sequence). CDR3 size: 13 residues. J lost 5 bases, V lost 10 bases, and 10 bases had no gene match. In nucleotides, the CDR3 is TGTGCCACCGGGACAGCCCTGGGGACTGAAGCTTTCTTT. Translating gives CATGTALGTEAFF.

The V gene is TRBV5-1, the J gene TRBJ1-2, with 10 bases aligning to TRBD1. The CDR3 has 14 residues. Germline V gives CDR1 SGHRS, CDR2 YFSETQ. Trimming removed 7 bases from V and 4 bases from J; junction bases left unmatched: 7. The DNA of the CDR3 is TGCGCCAGCTGGACGGGACAGGGGAGCTATGGCTACACCTTC. Residues: CASWTGQGSYGYTF.

The chain links TRBV11-2 to TRBJ1-1, with D perhaps TRBD1 (6 bases). The CDR3 runs 15 residues. CDR1 is SGHAT, CDR2 FQNNGV, per germline. The V end lost 5 bases, the J end lost 1 base, and 14 bases lay between the germline ends. The CDR3 reads CASSVSYRANTEAFF. The CDR3 DNA is TGTGCCAGCAGCGTTAGTTACAGGGCGAACACTGAAGCTTTCTTT.

The chain recombines TRBV28 with TRBJ2-2, with 9 nucleotides matching TRBD1. This CDR3 has 16 amino acids. The V gene's germline CDR1 is MDHEN and CDR2 SYDVKM. Trimming at V came to 8 bases and at J to 3 bases, leaving 10 bases not matched to a gene. CDR3 residues: CASLSWTGVYTGELFF. The CDR3 DNA reads TGTGCCAGCCTAAGCTGGACAGGGGTGTACACCGGGGAGCTGTTTTTT.

This clone showed up just once. V and J are TRBV21-1 and TRBJ2-2; the tabulated D call, TRBD1, remains unverified against the DNA. TRBV21-1 is a known pseudogene. There are 19 residues in the CDR3. The CDR3 DNA reads TGTGCCAGCAGCAAAGATCGGGACAGGGGCCCCCCCGGCACCGGGGAGCTGTTTTTT. Translated: CASSKDRDRGPPGTGELFF.

This clone was seen only once. The rearrangement joins TRBV19 to TRBJ1-2; TRBD1 aligns across 7 bases. The V segment lost 3 bases and the J segment 8 bases; nucleotides outside the gene matches: 9. Germline CDR1 is LNHDA and CDR2 is SQIVND (reference sequence). This CDR3 is 14 amino acids long. The DNA for the CDR3 is TGTGCCAGTAGTATGGAGGGACAGATCCACGGCTACACCTTC. Translating gives CASSMEGQIHGYTF.

The chain combines TRBV7-2 with TRBJ2-7; TRBD1 aligns across 10 bases. Trimming removed 1 base from V and 6 bases from J; junction bases left unmatched: 6. Germline V gene data show CDR1 as SGHTA and CDR2 as FQGNSA. This CDR3 contains 15 residues. The CDR3 DNA sequence: TGTGCCAGCAGCTTAGATGGGGGACAGGGGCGCGAGCAGTACTTC. Translating it yields CASSLDGGQGREQYF.

A few counts support this clone. This sequence joins TRBV6-5 and TRBJ1-2; 7 positions match TRBD1. CDR3 size: 13 residues. J gave up 4 bases and V 6 bases, and 5 bases lay outside the gene matches. Per the germline V gene, CDR1 is MNHEY and CDR2 is SVGAGI. CDR3 amino acids: CASREGQIYGYTF. The CDR3, as DNA: TGTGCCAGCAGGGAGGGACAGATCTATGGCTACACCTTC.

This clone was recorded only once. The rearrangement links TRBV7-8 to TRBJ1-1; a possible D gene is TRBD1 (6 bases). The V end lost 5 bases, the J end lost 1 base, and 17 bases lay between the germline ends. There are 16 residues in the CDR3. The germline gives CDR1 SGHVS, CDR2 FQNEAQ. CDR3 DNA sequence: TGTGCCAGCAGCCCACTCACCGGGACACCGAACACTGAAGCTTTCTTT. This gives the protein CASSPLTGTPNTEAFF.

The rearrangement uses TRBV2 and TRBJ2-6; D remains unclear. Germline V gives CDR1 SNHLY, CDR2 FYNNEI. The V end was cut by 1 base, the J end by 3 bases, with 13 bases between. The CDR3 runs 17 residues. The chain's CDR3 is CASSEDSPLGGANVLTF. The CDR3 bases are TGTGCCAGCAGTGAAGACAGCCCTTTGGGTGGGGCCAACGTCCTGACTTTC.

The chain recombines TRBV5-5 with TRBJ1-3; D gene ambiguous. Germline assignment: CDR1 SGHKS and CDR2 YYEKEE (reference sequence). The CDR3 contains 15 residues. Trimming shortened V by 0 bases and J by 2 bases, and 9 bases separated the two germline ends. CDR3 sequence reads: CASSLDRPPGNTIYF. The CDR3 DNA sequence: TGTGCCAGCAGCTTGGATAGACCCCCTGGAAACACCATATATTTT.

The CDR3 is CATLGIEGNTIYF. CDR3 nucleotides: TGTGCCACCCTCGGTATAGAAGGAAACACCATATATTTT. V usage is TRBV28 and J usage is TRBJ1-3; D not certain. The germline V gene encodes CDR1 MDHEN and CDR2 SYDVKM. This CDR3 is 13 amino acids long. Trimming pared 10 bases from V and 4 bases from J, leaving 14 bases between.

This chain connects TRBV29-1 to TRBJ2-3, with D unclear. The CDR3 has 13 amino acids. Trimming stripped 5 bases from V and 4 bases from J, with 13 bases between. Germline CDR1 SQVTM, CDR2 ANQGSEA. In nucleotides, the CDR3 is TGCAGCGTTCAAACGGTTACAGCAGATACGCAGTATTTT. It translates to CSVQTVTADTQYF.

This clone was counted a few times. The rearrangement links TRBV5-1 to TRBJ2-3; TRBD1 aligns across 11 bases. The V gene's germline CDR1 is SGHRS and CDR2 YFSETQ. CDR3 size: 15 residues. The V segment lost 4 bases and the J segment 3 bases; nucleotides outside the gene matches: 4. The CDR3 DNA reads as TGCGCCAGCAGCCGGGGACAGGGGGGTACAGATACGCAGTATTTT. It yields the protein CASSRGQGGTDTQYF.

The chain employs TRBV24-1 and TRBJ2-5; D possibly matches TRBD1 or TRBD2 (7 bases each). The CDR3 loop spans 15 amino acids. Trimming pared 5 bases from V and 2 bases from J, leaving 14 bases between. The V gene's germline CDR1 is KGHDR and CDR2 SFDVKD. The CDR3 DNA follows: TGTGCCACCAGTGGACAGGGAGGGGGGCAAGAGACCCAGTACTTC. It encodes CATSGQGGGQETQYF.

The chain is built from TRBV19 and TRBJ2-5; no firm D call. CDR1 LNHDA and CDR2 SQIVND come from the germline V gene (reference sequence). The CDR3 sequence is 13 residues long. V was shortened by 3 bases and J by 2 bases, with 7 bases between the two germline ends. CDR3 residues: CASSINRQETQYF. CDR3 nucleotides: TGTGCCAGTAGTATTAACAGACAAGAGACCCAGTACTTC.

This sequence joins TRBV7-6 and TRBJ2-3; 8 positions match TRBD2. Per germline, CDR1 SGHVS and CDR2 FNYEAQ. V gave up 1 base and J gave up 1 base; unmatched junction bases: 4. CDR3 size: 16 residues. CDR3 in DNA: TGTGCCAGCAGCTTAGGAACGGGACTAGGCACAGATACGCAGTATTTT. Encoded protein: CASSLGTGLGTDTQYF. The variable domain in full, with the rest retrieved from reference TRBV7-6 and TRBJ2-3, is GAGVSQSPRYKVTKRGQDVALRCDPISGHVSLYWYRQALGQGPEFLTYFNYEAQQDKSGLPNDRFSAERPEGSISTLTIQRTEQRDSAMYRCASSLGTGLGTDTQYFGPGTRLTVL.

The V and J genes are TRBV11-2 and TRBJ2-5; the D gene is possibly TRBD1 (6 bases). CDR1 is SGHAT and CDR2 is FQNNGV in the germline V gene. V lost 7 bases to trimming and J lost 4 bases, with 16 bases between them. The CDR3 extends over 14 amino acids. The CDR3 bases are TGTGCCAGCATCAATTCTCAGGGGAGAGAGACCCAGTACTTC. Its protein product is CASINSQGRETQYF. Filled out from reference TRBV11-2 and TRBJ2-5, the complete variable domain reads EAGVAQSPRYKIIEKRQSVAFWCNPISGHATLYWYQQILGQGPKLLIQFQNNGVVDDSQLPKDRFSAERLKGVDSTLKIQPAKLEDSAVYLCASINSQGRETQYFGPGTRLLVL.

This clone was observed a single time. The V gene is TRBV11-3, the J gene TRBJ1-6; D gene uncertain. CDR1 and CDR2 from the germline V gene are SGHNT and YENEEA. V was clipped by 5 bases and J by 7 bases, with 9 bases between them. The CDR3 length is 13 residues. CDR3 bases: TGTGCCAGCAGCCGAGACCGAAATTCACCCCTCCACTTT. Its translation: CASSRDRNSPLHF. The variable domain in full, completed from reference TRBV11-3 and TRBJ1-6, reads EAGVVQSPRYKIIEKKQPVAFWCNPISGHNTLYWYLQNLGQGPELLIRYENEEAVDDSQLPKDRFSAERLKGVDSTLKIQPAELGDSAVYLCASSRDRNSPLHFGNGTRLTVT.

The rearrangement links TRBV2 to TRBJ1-2; possibly TRBD1 for D (6 bases). The CDR3 extends over 14 amino acids. V was pared by 5 bases and J by 2 bases, with 12 bases between. The germline CDR1 and CDR2 sequences are SNHLY and FYNNEI. This CDR3 reads CASSSRQENYGYTF. The CDR3 DNA reads as TGTGCCAGCAGTTCCAGACAGGAGAACTATGGCTACACCTTC.

This chain links TRBV7-8 with TRBJ2-1, with 11 bases lining up with TRBD2. Unmatched junction bases numbered 9, after V lost 5 bases and J lost 6 bases. Germline values: CDR1 SGHVS, CDR2 FQNEAQ. CDR3 length equals 16 residues. The CDR3 region is CASSPASGGPPNEQFF. The CDR3 DNA reads TGTGCCAGCAGCCCCGCTAGCGGGGGGCCCCCCAATGAGCAGTTCTTC.

This rearrangement joins TRBV5-1 to TRBJ2-1; no clear D gene. Deletions cut 0 bases from V and 0 bases from J, with 1 base between. From germline, CDR1 is SGHRS and CDR2 YFSETQ. The CDR3 extends over 13 amino acids. The DNA of the CDR3 is TGCGCCAGCAGCTTGGGCTCCTACAATGAGCAGTTCTTC. Its protein is CASSLGSYNEQFF.

This clone was detected once. The chain has TRBV2 and TRBJ1-6; the match to TRBD1 covers 9 bases. V trimming: 5 bases; J trimming: 6 bases; junction bases outside the gene matches: 5. Germline V lookup: CDR1 SNHLY, CDR2 FYNNEI. This CDR3 comprises 15 residues. CDR3 sequence (DNA): TGTGCCAGCAGTAAGACGGACAGGGGTAATTCACCCCTCCACTTT. Amino acids: CASSKTDRGNSPLHF.

This clone was seen a single time. The CDR3 region is CASSPNRVESPQHF. The CDR3 DNA follows: TGTGCCAGCTCACCAAACAGGGTAGAGAGTCCCCAGCATTTT. The rearrangement uses TRBV18 and TRBJ1-5, with D tentatively TRBD1 (6 bases). This CDR3 region has 14 residues. Germline lookup yields CDR1 KGHSH and CDR2 LQKENI. The ends were cut back, 2 bases at V and 10 bases at J, with 15 bases in the middle.

This rearrangement joins TRBV20-1 to TRBJ2-2, with D possibly matching TRBD1 (5 bases). This CDR3 is 16 amino acids long. V lost 3 bases and J lost 1, with 15 bases in between. Germline V gene data show CDR1 as DFQATT and CDR2 as SNEGSKA (reference sequence). DNA for the CDR3: TGCAGTGCTAGTATCTTTCAGGGTTTGAACACCGGGGAGCTGTTTTTT. It translates to CSASIFQGLNTGELFF.